These 26 T cell receptor beta chains were all obtained from the same sample, sequenced in a study of blood T cell repertoires in COVID-19. Method: immunoSEQ multiplex PCR; TCRdb's copy keeps in-frame clones and lacks some. The sample consists of around 280,000 clones, nearly 90% of them appearing once. Sample: PBMCs or T cells enriched from blood (not recorded which). The source is a woman between 18 and 29 years old with acute COVID-19.

The chain combines TRBV28 with TRBJ2-7; 7 bases line up with TRBD1. The CDR3 sequence is 13 residues long. The V segment lost 5 bases and the J segment 3 bases; nucleotides outside the gene matches: 4. Germline values: CDR1 MDHEN, CDR2 SYDVKM. CDR3 in amino acids: CASSIDRDYEQYF. CDR3 DNA sequence: TGTGCCAGCAGTATTGACAGGGACTACGAGCAGTACTTC.

V usage is TRBV27 and J usage is TRBJ2-1; 9 bases align to TRBD2. CDR3 length: 16 residues. Per the germline V gene, CDR1 is MNHEY and CDR2 is SMNVEV (reference sequence). With 5 bases clipped from V and 6 bases from J, the junction kept 11 bases outside the gene matches. CDR3 nucleotides: TGTGCCAGCAGTACCAGGGGTAGCGGGAGAATCAATGAGCAGTTCTTC. As protein: CASSTRGSGRINEQFF.

This clone appeared a single time. The chain carries TRBV18 and TRBJ2-7; possibly TRBD2 for D (6 bases). V dropped 4 bases and J dropped 6 bases, with 16 bases sitting between them. Germline CDR1 KGHSH, CDR2 LQKENI. The CDR3 runs 14 residues. Here the CDR3 reads CASSQAQIGGEQYF. The CDR3 DNA follows: TGTGCCAGCTCACAGGCCCAAATCGGGGGCGAGCAGTACTTC.

The chain uses TRBV27 and TRBJ1-1; no firm D call. CDR1 is MNHEY and CDR2 is SMNVEV in the germline V gene (reference sequence). The CDR3 extends over 13 amino acids. V was cut by 6 bases and J by 1 base, with 9 bases left in between. The DNA for the CDR3 is TGTGCCAGCAGGGGCCATGCGAACACTGAAGCTTTCTTT. Translation: CASRGHANTEAFF.

In its sample, this clone was seen once. The V call is TRBV7-9, the J call TRBJ2-3; 7 bases agree with TRBD2. V gave up 5 bases and J gave up 1 base; unmatched junction bases: 9. Germline lookup yields CDR1 SEHNR and CDR2 FQNEAQ (reference sequence). There are 16 residues in the CDR3. CDR3 nucleotide sequence: TGTGCCAGCAGCCCACGCGGACTAGTCGGCACAGATACGCAGTATTTT. Amino acid sequence: CASSPRGLVGTDTQYF.

The chain recombines TRBV15 with TRBJ1-1, with D possibly being TRBD1 (6 bases). This CDR3 contains 14 residues. Deletions cut 5 bases from V and 11 bases from J, with 21 bases between. The V gene's germline CDR1 is LNHNV and CDR2 YYDKDF (reference sequence). The CDR3 nucleotides are TGTGCCACCAGCCGGGAACGAGGGACACACGCGGCTTTCTTT. Protein product: CATSRERGTHAAFF.

This chain uses TRBV9 with TRBJ1-4, with 7 positions matching TRBD1. In germline, CDR1 is SGDLS, CDR2 YYNGEE. The CDR3 has 15 amino acids. V shed 4 bases, J shed 5 bases, and the junction held 8 bases outside the gene matches. The CDR3 protein is CASSPRDRGNEKLFF. CDR3 coding DNA: TGTGCCAGCAGCCCTCGGGACAGAGGGAATGAAAAACTGTTTTTT. Variable domain in full (rest from reference TRBV9 and TRBJ1-4): DSGVTQTPKHLITATGQRVTLRCSPRSGDLSVYWYQQSLDQGLQFLIQYYNGEERAKGNILERFSAQQFPDLHSELNLSSLELGDSALYFCASSPRDRGNEKLFFGSGTQLSVL.

The chain combines TRBV6-5 with TRBJ2-1; 9 nucleotides agree with TRBD2. CDR1 and CDR2 (germline): MNHEY, SVGAGI. This CDR3 is built from 13 residues. The ends lost 8 bases at V and 9 bases at J; junction bases unmatched: 8. The CDR3 here is CASSRGRAVEQFF. The CDR3 DNA follows: TGTGCCAGCTCCCGCGGGAGGGCCGTTGAGCAGTTCTTC.

The chain couples TRBV6-2 or TRBV6-3 to TRBJ2-1, with D tentatively TRBD2 (6 bases). This CDR3 spans 18 amino acids. Trimming took 0 bases from V and 5 from J, leaving 20 bases between them. Germline V gives CDR1 MNHEY, CDR2 SVGEGT. CDR3 amino acids: CASSYSGSGAVGDNEQFF. The CDR3 nucleotides read TGTGCCAGCAGTTACTCGGGTAGCGGCGCGGTCGGGGACAATGAGCAGTTCTTC.

This sequence joins TRBV6-5 and TRBJ2-5, with TRBD1 identical over 7 bases. Trimming took 6 bases from V and 5 from J; bases not matched to a gene: 9. Germline CDR1 is MNHEY and CDR2 is SVGAGI. This CDR3 is built from 14 residues. CDR3 bases: TGTGCCAGCAGCCATGAGGGGGCGGTGGAGACCCAGTACTTC. Translated: CASSHEGAVETQYF.

This rearrangement joins TRBV29-1 to TRBJ2-3, with D possibly matching TRBD1 (6 bases). The germline CDR1 and CDR2 sequences are SQVTM and ANQGSEA. The length of the CDR3 is 17 residues. V gave up 6 bases and J gave up 0 bases, with 22 bases separating them. The DNA of the CDR3 is TGCAGCGTCCGCCCCAGGAGGAGCGGACAGAGCACAGATACGCAGTATTTT. Encoded protein: CSVRPRRSGQSTDTQYF.

The CDR3 sequence is CASSSSGREFF. CDR3 coding DNA: TGTGCCAGCAGTTCAAGCGGGAGAGAGTTCTTC. The V gene is TRBV27, the J gene TRBJ2-1, with TRBD2 identical over 8 bases. Germline assignment: CDR1 MNHEY and CDR2 SMNVEV (reference sequence). Unmatched junction bases numbered 4, after V lost 4 bases and J lost 14 bases. The CDR3 covers 11 residues.

The genes are TRBV5-8 and TRBJ1-3; D call uncertain. V lost 1 base to trimming and J lost 0 bases, with 8 bases between them. The CDR3 loop spans 15 amino acids. Germline CDR1 SGHTS, CDR2 YDEGEE. The CDR3 protein is CASSLRGSSGNTIYF. The CDR3 DNA is TGTGCCAGCAGCTTGCGGGGTTCCTCTGGAAACACCATATATTTT.

This chain connects TRBV19 to TRBJ2-1; 9 positions agree with TRBD2. The CDR3 sequence is 15 residues long. Germline CDR1 is LNHDA and CDR2 is SQIVND (reference sequence). The V segment lost 5 bases and the J segment 2 bases; nucleotides outside the gene matches: 4. In DNA form, the CDR3 reads TGTGCCAGTAGTGAGGCGGGAGGGACCTACAATGAGCAGTTCTTC. Protein sequence: CASSEAGGTYNEQFF.

The chain is built from TRBV3-1 (or the pseudogene TRBV3-2) and TRBJ1-4; no clear D. Trimming left V 2 bases short and J 12 bases short, with 13 bases between. In germline, CDR1 is LGHDT, CDR2 YNNKEL (reference sequence). The CDR3 spans 13 residues. Here the CDR3 reads CASSQRPKSELFF. In DNA, the CDR3 is TGTGCCAGCAGCCAAAGGCCGAAGAGCGAACTGTTTTTT.

This rearrangement joins TRBV4-2 to TRBJ1-4, with 8 positions matching TRBD1. With V trimmed by 0 bases and J by 7 bases, 13 bases remained unmatched. The germline V gene has CDR1 LGHNA and CDR2 YNFKEQ. There are 18 residues in the CDR3. DNA for the CDR3: TGTGCCAGCAGCCAAGATCAAGGGACGGGGACAGGAGGTGAAAAACTGTTTTTT. It is translated as CASSQDQGTGTGGEKLFF.

This chain links TRBV10-3 with TRBJ1-5; D may be TRBD1 (6 bases). The V gene lost 6 bases and the J gene lost 2 bases, with 11 bases spanning the gap. The CDR3 is 14 amino acids. CDR1 is ENHRY and CDR2 is SYGVKD in the germline V gene. The CDR3 here is CAIRGGAGNQPQHF. The DNA for the CDR3 is TGTGCCATCAGGGGGGGGGCAGGCAATCAGCCCCAGCATTTT.

This rearrangement joins TRBV28 to TRBJ2-1; D not resolved. Germline lookup yields CDR1 MDHEN and CDR2 SYDVKM. Trimming took off 7 bases at V and 0 bases at J, with 7 bases between the two ends. The CDR3 has 13 residues. The CDR3 sequence: CASKESSYNEQFF. The CDR3 nucleotides are TGTGCCAGCAAGGAGTCCTCCTACAATGAGCAGTTCTTC.

This chain uses TRBV9 with TRBJ2-5; D not resolved. The CDR3 covers 14 residues. Trimming pared 2 bases from V and 0 bases from J, leaving 8 bases between. Looked up from germline, CDR1 is SGDLS and CDR2 is YYNGEE. Here the CDR3 DNA reads TGTGCCAGCAGCGTGTCCTCGTACCAAGAGACCCAGTACTTC. This encodes CASSVSSYQETQYF.

This rearrangement joins TRBV6-5 to TRBJ1-3; D gene unclear. V was pared by 8 bases and J by 0 bases, with 8 bases between. This CDR3 is 13 amino acids long. CDR1 and CDR2 (germline): MNHEY, SVGAGI. The CDR3 bases are TGTGCCAGCCAACAGAACTCTGGAAACACCATATATTTT. Translating gives CASQQNSGNTIYF.

The rearrangement links TRBV13 to TRBJ2-1, with D perhaps matching TRBD2 (5 bases). The CDR3 contains 18 residues. Per germline, CDR1 PRHDT and CDR2 FYEKMQ (reference sequence). V was pared by 4 bases and J by 0 bases, with 19 bases between. The CDR3 DNA follows: TGTGCCAGCAGCTCCTTGGACTCGCCTACGAGCTCCTACAATGAGCAGTTCTTC. It yields the protein CASSSLDSPTSSYNEQFF.

The chain has TRBV6-5 and TRBJ1-5, with D possibly being TRBD1 (6 bases). Germline V lookup: CDR1 MNHEY, CDR2 SVGAGI. The CDR3 has 12 residues. Trimming removed 9 bases at V and 5 bases at J, with 11 bases between. CDR3 sequence reads: CASGQGYQPQHF. CDR3 in DNA: TGTGCCAGTGGGCAGGGGTATCAGCCCCAGCATTTT.

The chain recombines TRBV10-3 with TRBJ1-5; TRBD1 matches at 9 bases. The CDR3 length is 16 residues. Germline CDR1 and CDR2: ENHRY and SYGVKD. Germline trimming cut 10 bases from V and 3 bases from J; bases unmatched to any gene: 13. CDR3 loop: CATAGPGQGYNQPQHF. CDR3 bases: TGTGCCACCGCCGGTCCGGGACAGGGCTACAATCAGCCCCAGCATTTT.

The V gene is TRBV14, the J gene TRBJ2-3; 13 positions agree with TRBD2. The CDR3 is made up of 15 amino acids. Germline values: CDR1 SGHDN, CDR2 FVKESK. After removal of 7 bases from V and 8 bases from J, the junction contained 9 bases not matched to a gene. CDR3 sequence (DNA): TGTGCCAGCAAACTAGCGGGAGGGCCGCCAGGTACGCAGTATTTT. Encoded protein: CASKLAGGPPGTQYF. The full variable domain, in which reference TRBV14 and TRBJ2-3 provide the parts outside the CDR3, is EAGVTQFPSHSVIEKGQTVTLRCDPISGHDNLYWYRRVMGKEIKFLLHFVKESKQDESGMPNNRFLAERTGGTYSTLKVQPAELEDSGVYFCASKLAGGPPGTQYFGPGTRLTVL.

The J gene is TRBJ2-5, the V gene TRBV28; no reliable D call. With 1 base removed from V and 0 bases from J, the gap between germline ends came to 9 bases. Looked up from germline, CDR1 is MDHEN and CDR2 is SYDVKM. CDR3 size: 15 residues. CDR3 nucleotides: TGTGCCAGCAGTTTATCCCCGCAGGACCAAGAGACCCAGTACTTC. As protein: CASSLSPQDQETQYF.

This chain uses TRBV30 with TRBJ1-5, with D possibly TRBD1 on 5 matching bases. V gave up 3 bases and J gave up 7 bases, with 10 bases separating them. The CDR3 spans 12 residues. The germline V gene has CDR1 GTSNPN and CDR2 SVGIG (reference sequence). The CDR3 region is CAWSQGYQPQHF. CDR3 nucleotide sequence: TGTGCCTGGAGCCAGGGATACCAGCCCCAGCATTTT.